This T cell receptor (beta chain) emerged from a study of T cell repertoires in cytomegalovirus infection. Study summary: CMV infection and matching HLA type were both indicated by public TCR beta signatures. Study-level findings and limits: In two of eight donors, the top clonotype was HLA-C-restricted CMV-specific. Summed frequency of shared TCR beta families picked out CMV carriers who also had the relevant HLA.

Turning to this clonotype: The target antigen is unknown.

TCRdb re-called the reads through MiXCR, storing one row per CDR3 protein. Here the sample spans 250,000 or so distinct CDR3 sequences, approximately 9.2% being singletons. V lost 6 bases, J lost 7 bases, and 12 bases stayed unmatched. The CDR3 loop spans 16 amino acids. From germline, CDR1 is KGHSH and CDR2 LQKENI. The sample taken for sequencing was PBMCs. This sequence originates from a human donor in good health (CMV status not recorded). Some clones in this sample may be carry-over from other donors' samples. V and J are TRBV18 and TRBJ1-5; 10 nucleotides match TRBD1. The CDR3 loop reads CASSPQTGTGEQPQHF. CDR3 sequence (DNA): TGTGCCAGCTCCCCGCAGACCGGGACAGGGGAGCAGCCCCAGCATTTT.